Listed here are 19 T cell receptor beta chains from one sample, sequenced in a study of T-cell memory formation after mild COVID-19. TCRdb used MiXCR to reprocess the 5' RACE reads, holding one entry per CDR3 protein. In the table there are roughly 89,000 distinct CDR3 sequences, over 13% of which are singletons. The sample taken for sequencing was PBMCs or a T cell subset sorted from them (not recorded which). Receptors originate from a young man who had mild COVID-19 (a few samples of this study predate the infection). Cell type and time point are not known.

The sample holds many counts of this clonotype. This rearrangement joins TRBV6-5 to TRBJ1-3, with TRBD1 matching 7 bases. Germline-derived CDR1 and CDR2 are MNHEY and SVGAGI. The CDR3 spans 16 residues. V was pared by 6 bases and J by 0 bases, with 8 bases of the junction left unmatched. CDR3: CASRPLTGLSGNTIYF. DNA of the CDR3: TGTGCCAGCAGGCCCTTGACAGGGCTCTCTGGAAACACCATATATTTT.

This clonotype was found a few times. The rearrangement links TRBV7-2 to TRBJ1-4; a possible D gene is TRBD1 (5 bases). The CDR3 length is 15 residues. V dropped 2 bases and J dropped 3 bases, with 10 bases sitting between them. Per the germline V gene, CDR1 is SGHTA and CDR2 is FQGNSA. This CDR3 reads CASSLWEGPNEKLFF. Here the CDR3 DNA reads TGTGCCAGCAGCTTATGGGAGGGACCTAATGAAAAACTGTTTTTT.

The chain combines TRBV5-6 with TRBJ1-6; no clear D gene. V gave up 0 bases and J gave up 10 bases, with 17 bases separating them. Germline lookup yields CDR1 SGHDT and CDR2 YYEEEE. CDR3 length: 16 amino acids. This chain's CDR3 is CASSLEAARVRSPLHF. The CDR3 coding sequence is TGTGCCAGCAGCTTGGAGGCAGCCCGAGTACGATCACCCCTCCACTTT. The whole variable domain, remainder taken from reference TRBV5-6 and TRBJ1-6, is DAGVTQSPTHLIKTRGQQVTLRCSPKSGHDTVSWYQQALGQGPQFIFQYYEEEERQRGNFPDRFSGHQFPNYSSELNVNALLLGDSALYLCASSLEAARVRSPLHFGNGTRLTVT.

This clonotype was seen once. This chain links TRBV5-5 with TRBJ2-6; 7 nucleotides line up with TRBD1. Trimming at V came to 0 bases and at J to 0 bases, leaving 3 bases not matched to a gene. Germline CDR1 and CDR2: SGHKS and YYEKEE (reference sequence). This CDR3 is built from 17 residues. The CDR3 protein is CASSLEGQNSGANVLTF. CDR3 sequence (DNA): TGTGCCAGCAGCTTGGAGGGACAGAACTCTGGGGCCAACGTCCTGACTTTC.

This clonotype was observed many times. V usage is TRBV5-5 and J usage is TRBJ2-2; perhaps D is TRBD1 or TRBD2 (5 bases each). The CDR3 covers 15 residues. Germline V gene lookup returns CDR1 SGHKS and CDR2 YYEKEE (reference sequence). V lost 4 bases and J 4 bases, leaving 14 bases between the germline ends. CDR3 sequence: CASSPRGRSTGELFF. For the CDR3, the DNA is TGTGCCAGCAGCCCCCGGGGCCGTTCCACCGGGGAGCTGTTTTTT.

The J gene is TRBJ2-5, the V gene TRBV4-3; possibly TRBD1 or TRBD2 for D (6 bases each). Trimming removed 0 bases at V and 5 bases at J, with 19 bases between. This CDR3 is built from 17 residues. The germline V gene has CDR1 LGHNA and CDR2 YSLEER. The CDR3 bases are TGCGCCAGCAGCCAAGATGGGCCTCCGGGGGCCAGGGAGACCCAGTACTTC. Translating gives CASSQDGPPGARETQYF.

This sequence joins TRBV6-5 and TRBJ1-5; D remains unclear. Germline-derived CDR1 and CDR2 are MNHEY and SVGAGI. This CDR3 spans 13 amino acids. V gave up 7 bases and J gave up 4 bases, with 11 bases separating them. The CDR3 nucleotides read TGTGCCAGCACCCGGGCGCAAAATCAGCCCCAGCATTTT. Translated: CASTRAQNQPQHF.

In its sample, this clonotype was seen a few times. The chain employs TRBV19 and TRBJ2-7, with D possibly TRBD1 on 6 matching bases. The V gene lost 3 bases and the J gene lost 4 bases, with 13 bases spanning the gap. The CDR3 spans 14 residues. Looked up from germline, CDR1 is LNHDA and CDR2 is SQIVND (reference sequence). CDR3 in amino acids: CASSITGTSYEQYF. CDR3 coding DNA: TGTGCCAGTAGTATTACGGGGACATCTTACGAGCAGTACTTC.

This clonotype turned up a few times. The V gene is TRBV15, the J gene TRBJ2-5, with 9 bases aligning to TRBD1. The CDR3 spans 15 residues. Losses at the gene ends were 2 bases for V and 5 bases for J; bases not matched to a gene: 6. CDR1 is LNHNV, CDR2 YYDKDF, per germline (reference sequence). Here the CDR3 reads CATSRHRGLMETQYF. CDR3 sequence (DNA): TGTGCCACCAGCAGACACAGGGGGCTGATGGAGACCCAGTACTTC.

CDR3 amino acids: CASGLVRGETQYF. The CDR3 DNA sequence: TGTGCTAGTGGTTTGGTTAGGGGAGAGACCCAGTACTTC. V usage is TRBV12-5 and J usage is TRBJ2-5; the D gene is possibly TRBD1 (5 bases). The CDR3 is 13 amino acids. Per germline, CDR1 LGHNT and CDR2 FRNRAP. The V end was cut by 0 bases, the J end by 4 bases, with 6 bases between.

Only a few counts were recorded for this clonotype. V is TRBV29-1 and J is TRBJ1-1, with TRBD1 as a possible D gene (6 bases). The CDR3 runs to 12 residues. V was pared by 5 bases and J by 8 bases, with 15 bases between. Germline CDR1 reads SQVTM; CDR2 reads ANQGSEA. The CDR3 DNA sequence: TGCAGCGTTCCTTCAGGGGAGGGGGAAGCTTTCTTT. This sequence encodes CSVPSGEGEAFF.

This clonotype was detected only a few times. The junction departs from germline at one end; a sequencing error may be responsible. J is TRBJ2-2 and V is TRBV29-1; 8 bases agree with TRBD2. The CDR3 runs 15 residues. Per germline, CDR1 SQVTM and CDR2 ANQGSEA. CDR3 protein: CSVESTSGITWELFF. The CDR3 DNA is TGCAGCGTTGAGAGTACTAGCGGAATCACCTGGGAGCTGTTTTTT.

The chain couples TRBV9 to TRBJ1-4, with D possibly TRBD1 on 5 matching bases. The CDR3 consists of 16 residues. Germline loops: CDR1 SGDLS, CDR2 YYNGEE. The V and J ends lost 3 bases and 3 bases respectively, with 15 bases between them. In DNA form, the CDR3 reads TGTGCCAGCAGCGCACCCGGGGAGGGGCCTAATGAAAAACTGTTTTTT. Residues: CASSAPGEGPNEKLFF.

The chain couples TRBV19 to TRBJ2-7, with D unresolved. The CDR3 loop spans 13 amino acids. CDR1 LNHDA and CDR2 SQIVND come from the germline V gene (reference sequence). Trimming left V 1 base short and J 4 bases short, with 8 bases between. In DNA form, the CDR3 reads TGTGCCAGTAGTATAGCCCCGATTTACGAGCAGTACTTC. Amino acid sequence: CASSIAPIYEQYF.

The CDR3 DNA follows: TGTGCCAGCAGGCCCCGGGACAGCAACTTCTATGGCTACACCTTC. Amino acid sequence: CASRPRDSNFYGYTF. V usage is TRBV6-6 and J usage is TRBJ1-2, with 7 bases identical to TRBD1. The V gene's germline CDR1 is MNHNY and CDR2 SVGAGI (reference sequence). The CDR3 runs 15 residues. V lost 6 bases and J lost 4; bases outside the gene matches: 11.

The chain joins TRBV7-8 to TRBJ1-4; D possibly corresponds to TRBD1 (6 bases). The CDR3 totals 16 residues. CDR1 is SGHVS, CDR2 FQNEAQ, per germline. Trimming took 2 bases from V and 7 from J, leaving 17 bases between them. The CDR3 sequence: CASSLRTGTLSEKLFF. In DNA, the CDR3 is TGTGCCAGCAGCTTAAGAACAGGGACCTTGAGTGAAAAACTGTTTTTT.

A few counts support this clonotype. This chain joins TRBV15 and TRBJ1-1; D gene unclear. Germline-derived CDR1 and CDR2 are LNHNV and YYDKDF (reference sequence). V lost 5 bases and J lost 4, with 11 bases in between. CDR3 length equals 13 residues. CDR3 amino acids: CATSEGVVTEAFF. The CDR3 DNA sequence: TGTGCCACCAGCGAAGGAGTGGTCACTGAAGCTTTCTTT.

This clonotype was detected only a few times. The rearrangement joins TRBV4-1 to TRBJ1-1, with D hard to call. The CDR3 contains 14 residues. V lost 3 bases and J lost 4, with 12 bases in between. Germline V gene lookup returns CDR1 MGHRA and CDR2 YSYEKL. The CDR3 spells CASSHHQELTEAFF. For the CDR3, the DNA is TGCGCCAGCAGCCATCATCAGGAGCTCACTGAAGCTTTCTTT.

In its sample, this clonotype was seen a few times. The V gene is TRBV4-1, the J gene TRBJ2-5, with D perhaps matching TRBD2 (5 bases). This CDR3 has 15 residues. Germline-derived CDR1 and CDR2 are MGHRA and YSYEKL. The ends were cut back, 0 bases at V and 5 bases at J, with 13 bases in the middle. The DNA for the CDR3 is TGCGCCAGCAGCCAAGATACAGAGGGAAGGGAGACCCAGTACTTC. Its protein is CASSQDTEGRETQYF.